One and the same sample provided the 19 T cell receptor beta chains below, sequenced in a study of blood T cell repertoires in COVID-19. Libraries were prepared by immunoSEQ multiplex PCR; TCRdb keeps only in-frame clonotypes and omits some of them. The profile covers 200,000 to 300,000 clones, with approximately 81% appearing a single time and under 5.5% taken by the ten largest. Sequencing was done on a sample of peripheral blood. These receptors were collected from a man aged 60 to 75 with acute or convalescent COVID-19.

The rearrangement links TRBV5-1 to TRBJ2-7; a weak D match, TRBD1 (6 bases). Germline V CDR1 and CDR2: SGHRS, YFSETQ. The CDR3 is made up of 14 amino acids. V dropped 1 base and J dropped 4 bases, with 12 bases sitting between them. In DNA form, the CDR3 reads TGCGCCAGCAGCTTGAGCGGACAGTATTACGAGCAGTACTTC. It encodes CASSLSGQYYEQYF.

J is TRBJ1-2 and V is TRBV5-1, with TRBD1 identical over 9 bases. The CDR3 covers 15 residues. The trim removed 3 bases at V and 6 bases at J, leaving 9 bases unmatched. Germline lookup yields CDR1 SGHRS and CDR2 YFSETQ. The CDR3 DNA reads TGCGCCAGCAGCTCGCTAACAGGGGGCGTGGATGGCTACACCTTC. Amino acids: CASSSLTGGVDGYTF.

The chain employs TRBV3-1 (or the pseudogene TRBV3-2) and TRBJ2-1; TRBD2 matches at 16 bases. From germline, CDR1 is LGHDT and CDR2 YNNKEL (reference sequence). This CDR3 comprises 17 residues. V was clipped by 4 bases and J by 8 bases; unmatched bases: 8. The CDR3 sequence: CASSPGTSGRAVHEQFF. The CDR3 nucleotides are TGTGCCAGCAGCCCAGGGACTAGCGGGAGGGCCGTCCATGAGCAGTTCTTC.

Details on this clone: This sample also contains other DNA sequences that code for the same CDR3. The genes are TRBV12-3 or TRBV12-4 and TRBJ2-5; TRBD1 agrees at 8 bases. The CDR3 covers 13 residues. V lost 5 bases to trimming and J lost 2 bases; unmatched junction nucleotides: 1. The CDR3, as DNA: TGTGCCAGCAGTCGGACAGGGCAAGAGACCCAGTACTTC. Translated, it gives CASSRTGQETQYF.

The chain recombines TRBV19 with TRBJ1-5; D gene ambiguous. The CDR3 runs 13 residues. The germline V gene encodes CDR1 LNHDA and CDR2 SQIVND (reference sequence). Trimming stripped 0 bases from V and 6 bases from J, with 6 bases between. The CDR3 DNA reads TGTGCCAGTAGTATAGATCAGGTTCAGCCCCAGCATTTT. Protein sequence: CASSIDQVQPQHF.

The rearrangement links TRBV10-1 to TRBJ2-2, with 9 bases identical to TRBD2. The J segment lost 2 bases and the V segment lost 9 bases, leaving 4 bases of the junction unmatched. Germline values: CDR1 WNHNN, CDR2 SYGVQD (reference sequence). The CDR3 has 14 residues. CDR3 DNA sequence: TGCGCCAGTAATAGCGGGGGAAACACCGGGGAGCTGTTTTTT. Amino acids: CASNSGGNTGELFF.

This clone was detected once. This chain uses TRBV18 with TRBJ2-3, with TRBD2 identical over 8 bases. J gave up 5 bases and V 5 bases, and 27 bases lay outside the gene matches. CDR1 is KGHSH, CDR2 LQKENI, per germline. The CDR3 has 21 amino acids. In DNA, the CDR3 is TGTGCCAGCTCATCCGGGACTTCCAGCGGGGGCTTTAAGGGCTTGGTAGATACGCAGTATTTT. This sequence encodes CASSSGTSSGGFKGLVDTQYF.

Only one count was recorded for this clone. The chain combines TRBV4-1 with TRBJ2-5; 11 bases align to TRBD2. This CDR3 is built from 17 residues. Germline V gives CDR1 MGHRA, CDR2 YSYEKL. J lost 4 bases, V lost 0 bases, and 7 bases had no gene match. CDR3 sequence: CASSQEPSGGLRETQYF. In DNA form, the CDR3 reads TGCGCCAGCAGCCAAGAGCCTAGCGGGGGGCTCAGAGAGACCCAGTACTTC.

The V call is TRBV9, the J call TRBJ2-1; possible D gene TRBD1, 5 bases. Trimming removed 4 bases at V and 7 bases at J, with 15 bases between. Germline CDR1 is SGDLS and CDR2 is YYNGEE. This CDR3 comprises 14 residues. CDR3 bases: TGTGCCAGCAGCTGGCAGGGTGCAACAAATGAGCAGTTCTTC. Its translation is CASSWQGATNEQFF.

This chain joins TRBV19 and TRBJ2-1, with D perhaps TRBD1 (6 bases). CDR3 length equals 15 residues. V lost 3 bases, J lost 6 bases, and 15 bases lay in between. The germline V gene encodes CDR1 LNHDA and CDR2 SQIVND (reference sequence). The CDR3: CASSITRGSPNEQFF. The CDR3 DNA follows: TGTGCCAGTAGTATCACCAGGGGTTCCCCCAATGAGCAGTTCTTC.

The V call is TRBV6-5, the J call TRBJ2-5, with D maybe TRBD1 (6 bases). Germline V lookup: CDR1 MNHEY, CDR2 SVGAGI. The V gene lost 0 bases and the J gene lost 5 bases, with 13 bases spanning the gap. The CDR3 contains 15 residues. CDR3 sequence: CASSYSLGARETQYF. Written as DNA, the CDR3 is TGTGCCAGCAGTTACTCGCTGGGGGCGCGGGAGACCCAGTACTTC.

Many counts were recorded for this clone. The same CDR3 can be traced to other DNA sequences in this sample. V usage is TRBV6-5 and J usage is TRBJ1-2; no reliable D call. Germline values: CDR1 MNHEY, CDR2 SVGAGI. The CDR3 runs to 13 residues. The V end was cut by 6 bases, the J end by 4 bases, with 12 bases between. The CDR3 region has the DNA TGTGCCAGCAGCCGCACAGAAATCTATGGCTACACCTTC. Amino acid sequence: CASSRTEIYGYTF.

CDR3 amino acids: CASSGRQVRGSPLHF. CDR3 nucleotides: TGTGCCAGCAGCGGCAGACAGGTACGTGGATCACCCCTCCACTTT. The V call is TRBV21-1, the J call TRBJ1-6; the table names TRBD1, a call not compared with the DNA. TRBV21-1 is annotated as a pseudogene. CDR3 length equals 15 residues.

This clone has a single count. The chain joins TRBV20-1 to TRBJ1-1, with 7 bases matching TRBD1. The V and J ends lost 3 bases and 1 base, in that order; junction bases with no gene match: 8. From germline, CDR1 is DFQATT and CDR2 SNEGSKA (reference sequence). The CDR3 totals 15 residues. Here the CDR3 DNA reads TGCAGTGCTAGTAACAGGGGCGGAGGGAACACTGAAGCTTTCTTT. Encoded protein: CSASNRGGGNTEAFF.

This clone is a singleton in its sample. The V gene is TRBV5-4, the J gene TRBJ2-1; 15 bases match TRBD2. The CDR3 spans 16 residues. Germline V gene sequence: CDR1 SGHNT, CDR2 YYREEE (reference sequence). Trimming at V came to 3 bases and at J to 7 bases, leaving 5 bases not matched to a gene. The CDR3 is CASSSGLAGGQNEQFF. The CDR3 nucleotides are TGTGCCAGCAGCTCCGGACTAGCGGGGGGGCAGAATGAGCAGTTCTTC.

The table lists this clone with a few counts. The genes are TRBV13 and TRBJ2-1; 11 bases map to TRBD2. J gave up 8 bases and V 1 base, and 10 bases lay outside the gene matches. The CDR3 runs 17 residues. Germline loops: CDR1 PRHDT, CDR2 FYEKMQ (reference sequence). The chain's CDR3 is CASSLVTPSGRTHEQFF. The CDR3 bases are TGTGCCAGCAGCTTAGTGACGCCTAGCGGGAGGACCCATGAGCAGTTCTTC. Using reference TRBV13 and TRBJ2-1 for the parts outside the CDR3, the full variable domain is AAGVIQSPRHLIKEKRETATLKCYPIPRHDTVYWYQQGPGQDPQFLISFYEKMQSDKGSIPDRFSAQQFSDYHSELNMSSLELGDSALYFCASSLVTPSGRTHEQFFGPGTRLTVL.

The J gene is TRBJ2-3, the V gene TRBV27; maybe TRBD1 (5 bases). The V end lost 2 bases, the J end lost 2 bases, and 14 bases lay between the germline ends. The CDR3 has 16 amino acids. Per germline, CDR1 MNHEY and CDR2 SMNVEV (reference sequence). CDR3: CASSLAGREFTDTQYF. DNA for the CDR3: TGTGCCAGCAGTTTAGCAGGGCGAGAGTTCACAGATACGCAGTATTTT.

The chain links TRBV6-5 to TRBJ2-6; 7 bases are a match to TRBD2. Germline trimming cut 6 bases from V and 2 bases from J; bases unmatched to any gene: 4. Germline CDR1 is MNHEY and CDR2 is SVGAGI. The CDR3 sequence is 15 residues long. The CDR3 DNA sequence: TGTGCCAGCAGCCGACGGGGGGCTGGGGCCAACGTCCTGACTTTC. It codes for CASSRRGAGANVLTF.

The V gene is TRBV7-2, the J gene TRBJ2-7; D unclear. The length of the CDR3 is 11 residues. V was trimmed by 5 bases and J by 2 bases, leaving 4 bases between them. Germline assignment: CDR1 SGHTA and CDR2 FQGNSA. In nucleotides, the CDR3 is TGTGCCAGCAGCCGTGCCTACGAGCAGTACTTC. It specifies CASSRAYEQYF.